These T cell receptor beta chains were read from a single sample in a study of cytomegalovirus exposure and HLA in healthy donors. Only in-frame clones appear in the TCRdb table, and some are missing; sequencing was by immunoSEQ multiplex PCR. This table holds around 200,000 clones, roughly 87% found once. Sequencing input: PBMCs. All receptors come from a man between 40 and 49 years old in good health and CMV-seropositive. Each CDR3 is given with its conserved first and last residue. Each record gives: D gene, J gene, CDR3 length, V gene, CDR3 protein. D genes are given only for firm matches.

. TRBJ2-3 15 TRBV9 CASSYNDLTTDTQYF
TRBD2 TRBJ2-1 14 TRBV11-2 CASSPLVGRDEQFF
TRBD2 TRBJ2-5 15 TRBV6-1 CASSVSGSIVETQYF
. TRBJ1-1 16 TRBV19 CASNGGAGFMNTEAFF
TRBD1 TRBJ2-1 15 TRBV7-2 CASSLEGTGDNEQFF
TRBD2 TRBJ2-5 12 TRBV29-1 CSVRGGPETQYF
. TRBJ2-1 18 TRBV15 CATSSRRAATWSYNEQFF
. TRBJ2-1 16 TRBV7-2 CASSLQGRAGMDEQFF
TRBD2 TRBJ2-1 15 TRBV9 CASSLTSGPYNEQFF
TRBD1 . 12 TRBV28 CASGTGLYEQYF
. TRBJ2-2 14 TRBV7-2 CASSSSLGAGELFF
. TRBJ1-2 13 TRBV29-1 CSVQDSPNYGYTF
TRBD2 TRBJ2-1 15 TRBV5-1 CASSVASGGVQEQFF